This T cell receptor (beta chain) comes out of a study of identical twins. Study observations and caveats: Potential partial confounding of zero-insertion analyses by invariant MAIT and iNKT cells was noted.

The CDR3 is 16 residues long. Germline V gene lookup returns CDR1 KGHSH and CDR2 LQKENI. Trimming removed 1 base from V and 1 base from J, with 11 bases in between. Each cDNA held unique molecular identifiers, and template switching gave it a universal primer site. TCRdb redid the calling of the 5' RACE reads with MiXCR, one entry per CDR3 protein. The sample lists more than 650,000 distinct CDR3 sequences, around 6.1% seen once, with approximately 2% in the top ten. In regard to this clonotype: Its antigen is still unknown.

This TCR was recovered from a man between 18 and 29 years old in good health. The chain uses TRBV18 and TRBJ2-1; no clear D. Sequenced: naive T cells sorted from blood. Written as DNA, the CDR3 is TGTGCCAGCTCACCACAGGCGTCCATATCCTACAATGAGCAGTTCTTC. Translating gives CASSPQASISYNEQFF.